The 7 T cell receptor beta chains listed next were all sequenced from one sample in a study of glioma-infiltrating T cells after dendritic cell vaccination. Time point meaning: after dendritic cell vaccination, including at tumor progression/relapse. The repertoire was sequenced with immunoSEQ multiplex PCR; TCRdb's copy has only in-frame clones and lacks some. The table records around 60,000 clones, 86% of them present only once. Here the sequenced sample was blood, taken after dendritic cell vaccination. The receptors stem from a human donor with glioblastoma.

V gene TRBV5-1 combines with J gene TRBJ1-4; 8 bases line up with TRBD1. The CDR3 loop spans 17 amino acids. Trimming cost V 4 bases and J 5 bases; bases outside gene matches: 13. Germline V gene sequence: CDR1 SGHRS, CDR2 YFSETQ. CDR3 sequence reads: CASSLGTGPKTNEKLFF. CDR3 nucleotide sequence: TGCGCCAGCAGCCTCGGGACAGGACCGAAAACGAATGAAAAACTGTTTTTT.

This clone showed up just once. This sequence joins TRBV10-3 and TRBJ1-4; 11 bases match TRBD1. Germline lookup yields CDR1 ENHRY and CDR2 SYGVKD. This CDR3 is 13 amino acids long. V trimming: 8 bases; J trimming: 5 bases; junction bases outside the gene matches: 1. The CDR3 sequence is CAIGQGANEKLFF. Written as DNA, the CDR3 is TGTGCCATCGGACAGGGGGCAAATGAAAAACTGTTTTTT.

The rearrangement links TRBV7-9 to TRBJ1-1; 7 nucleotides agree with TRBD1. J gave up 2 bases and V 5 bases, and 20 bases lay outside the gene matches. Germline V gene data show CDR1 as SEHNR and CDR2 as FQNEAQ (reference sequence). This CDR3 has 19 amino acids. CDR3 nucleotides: TGTGCCAGCAGCGCTATGGGGCTCACAGGGGCCCGGCCTAACACTGAAGCTTTCTTT. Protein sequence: CASSAMGLTGARPNTEAFF. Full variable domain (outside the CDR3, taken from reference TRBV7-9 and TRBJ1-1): DTGVSQNPRHKITKRGQNVTFRCDPISEHNRLYWYRQTLGQGPEFLTYFQNEAQLEKSRLLSDRFSAERPKGSFSTLEIQRTEQGDSAMYLCASSAMGLTGARPNTEAFFGQGTRLTVV.

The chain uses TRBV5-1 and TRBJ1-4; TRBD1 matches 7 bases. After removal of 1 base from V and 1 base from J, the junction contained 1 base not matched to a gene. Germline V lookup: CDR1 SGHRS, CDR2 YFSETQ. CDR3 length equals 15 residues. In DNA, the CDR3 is TGCGCCAGCAGCTTGAACAGGGGAACTAATGAAAAACTGTTTTTT. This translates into CASSLNRGTNEKLFF.

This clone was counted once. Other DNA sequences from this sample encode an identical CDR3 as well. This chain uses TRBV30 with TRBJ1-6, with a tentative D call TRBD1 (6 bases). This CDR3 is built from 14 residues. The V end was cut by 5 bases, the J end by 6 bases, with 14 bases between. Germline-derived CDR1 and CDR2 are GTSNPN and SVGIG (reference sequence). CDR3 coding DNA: TGTGCCTGGGACGGCAGGGGAACTAATTCACCCCTCCACTTT. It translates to CAWDGRGTNSPLHF.

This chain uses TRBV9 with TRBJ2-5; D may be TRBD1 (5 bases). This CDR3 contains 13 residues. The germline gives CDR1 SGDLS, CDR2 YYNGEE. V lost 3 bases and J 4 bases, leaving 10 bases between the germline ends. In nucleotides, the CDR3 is TGTGCCAGCAGCGAGGCAGGGCCAGAGACCCAGTACTTC. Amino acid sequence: CASSEAGPETQYF.

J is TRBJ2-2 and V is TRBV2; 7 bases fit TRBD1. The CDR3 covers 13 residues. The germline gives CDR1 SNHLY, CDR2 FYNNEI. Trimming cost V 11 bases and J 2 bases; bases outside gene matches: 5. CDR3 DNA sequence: TGTGCCGACCGACAGGGAAACACCGGGGAGCTGTTTTTT. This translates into CADRQGNTGELFF.